The source of this TCR beta chain is a study of immune evolution from preneoplasia to lung adenocarcinoma. As to this clone: Its antigen is not identified.

Per the germline V gene, CDR1 is MNHNY and CDR2 is SVGAGI (reference sequence). V dropped 7 bases and J dropped 6 bases, with 10 bases sitting between them. The CDR3 totals 13 residues. Study-level results: Normal lung had the highest top T cell clone frequencies.

Profiled with immunoSEQ multiplex PCR; TCRdb holds only in-frame clones, not every one. The repertoire holds thousands of clones, 70% to 90% seen once, with 5.8% in the top ten. Resections took place in Japan or China from the mid-2010s to the late 2010s. Histologic diagnosis was independently verified by two lung pathologists. The sequenced material came from FFPE minimally invasive lung adenocarcinoma tissue. This sequence originates from a person aged 70 to 79 with lung adenocarcinoma. The genes are TRBV6-6 and TRBJ1-6; D is unresolved. The CDR3 region has the DNA TGTGCCAGCACATGGTACGGTAATTCACCCCTCCACTTT. Its translation is CASTWYGNSPLHF.